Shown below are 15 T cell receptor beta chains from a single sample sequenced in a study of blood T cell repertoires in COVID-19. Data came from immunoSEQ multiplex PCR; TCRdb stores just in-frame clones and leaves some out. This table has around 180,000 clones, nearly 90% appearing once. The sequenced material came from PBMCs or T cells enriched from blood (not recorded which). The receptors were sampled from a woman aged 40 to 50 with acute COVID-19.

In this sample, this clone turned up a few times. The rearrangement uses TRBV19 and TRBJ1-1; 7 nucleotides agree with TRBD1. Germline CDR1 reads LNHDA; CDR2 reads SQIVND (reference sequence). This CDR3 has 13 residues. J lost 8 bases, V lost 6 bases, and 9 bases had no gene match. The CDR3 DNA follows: TGTGCCAGTAGCCGCGAGGGACAGCTGGAAGCTTTCTTT. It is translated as CASSREGQLEAFF.

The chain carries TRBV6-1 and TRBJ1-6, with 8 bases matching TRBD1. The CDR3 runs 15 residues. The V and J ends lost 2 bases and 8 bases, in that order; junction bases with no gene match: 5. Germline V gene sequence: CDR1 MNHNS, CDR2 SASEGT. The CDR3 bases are TGTGCCAGCAGTGAATCGTCAGGGGGCCATTCACCCCTCCACTTT. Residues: CASSESSGGHSPLHF.

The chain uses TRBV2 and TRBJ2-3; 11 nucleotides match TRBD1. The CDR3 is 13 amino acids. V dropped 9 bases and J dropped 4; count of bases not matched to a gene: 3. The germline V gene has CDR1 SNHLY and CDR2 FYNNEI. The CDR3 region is CARDRGQADTQYF. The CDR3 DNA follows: TGTGCCAGGGACAGGGGGCAGGCAGATACGCAGTATTTT.

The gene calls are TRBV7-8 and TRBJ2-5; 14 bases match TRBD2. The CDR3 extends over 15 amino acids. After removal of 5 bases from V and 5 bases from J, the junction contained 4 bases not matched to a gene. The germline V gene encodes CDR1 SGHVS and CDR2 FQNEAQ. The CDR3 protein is CASSGTSGSIETQYF. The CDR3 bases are TGTGCCAGCAGCGGGACTAGCGGGAGTATTGAGACCCAGTACTTC. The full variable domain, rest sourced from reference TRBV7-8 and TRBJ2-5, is GAGVSQSPRYKVAKRGQDVALRCDPISGHVSLFWYQQALGQGPEFLTYFQNEAQLDKSGLPSDRFFAERPEGSVSTLKIQRTQQEDSAVYLCASSGTSGSIETQYFGPGTRLLVL.

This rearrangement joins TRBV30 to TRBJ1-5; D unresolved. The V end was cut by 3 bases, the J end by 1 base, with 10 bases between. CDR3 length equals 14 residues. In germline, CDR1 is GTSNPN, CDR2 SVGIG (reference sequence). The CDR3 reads CAWSPGLSNQPQHF. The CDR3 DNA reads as TGTGCCTGGAGCCCGGGGTTGAGCAATCAGCCCCAGCATTTT.

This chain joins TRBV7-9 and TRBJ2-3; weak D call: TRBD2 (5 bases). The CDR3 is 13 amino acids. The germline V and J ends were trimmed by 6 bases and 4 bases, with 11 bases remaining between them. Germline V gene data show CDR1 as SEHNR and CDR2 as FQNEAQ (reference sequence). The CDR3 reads CASRPGNADTQYF. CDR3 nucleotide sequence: TGTGCCAGCAGGCCGGGGAACGCAGATACGCAGTATTTT.

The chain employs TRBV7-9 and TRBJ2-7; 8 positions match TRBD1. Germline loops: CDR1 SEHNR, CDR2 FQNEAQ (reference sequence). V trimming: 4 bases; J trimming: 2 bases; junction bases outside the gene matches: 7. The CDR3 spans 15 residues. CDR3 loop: CASSSGQAITYEQYF. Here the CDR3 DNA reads TGTGCCAGCAGCTCGGGACAGGCGATAACCTACGAGCAGTACTTC.

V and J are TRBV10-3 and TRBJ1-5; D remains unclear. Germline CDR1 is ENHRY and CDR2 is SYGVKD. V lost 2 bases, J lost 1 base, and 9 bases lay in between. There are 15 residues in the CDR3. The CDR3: CAISEHGGSNQPQHF. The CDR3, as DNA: TGTGCCATCAGTGAGCACGGAGGCAGCAATCAGCCCCAGCATTTT.

CDR3 region: CASRPTGNYGYTF. The DNA of the CDR3 is TGTGCCAGCAGGCCGACAGGGAACTATGGCTACACCTTC. The J gene is TRBJ1-2, the V gene TRBV4-2; 7 bases fit TRBD1. The CDR3 is 13 amino acids. Trimming at V came to 6 bases and at J to 2 bases, leaving 3 bases not matched to a gene. Germline CDR1 LGHNA, CDR2 YNFKEQ.

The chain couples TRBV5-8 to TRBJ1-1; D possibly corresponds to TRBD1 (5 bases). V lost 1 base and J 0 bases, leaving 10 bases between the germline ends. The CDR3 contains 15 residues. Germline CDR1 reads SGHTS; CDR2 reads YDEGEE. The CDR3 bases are TGTGCCAGCAGCTTGAGTTCGACAGTGAACACTGAAGCTTTCTTT. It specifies CASSLSSTVNTEAFF.

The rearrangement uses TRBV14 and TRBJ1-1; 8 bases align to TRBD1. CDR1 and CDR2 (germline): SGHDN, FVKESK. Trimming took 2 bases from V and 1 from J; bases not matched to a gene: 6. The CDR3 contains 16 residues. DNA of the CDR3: TGTGCCAGCAGCCAAATTAGGACAGGGCAGAACACTGAAGCTTTCTTT. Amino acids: CASSQIRTGQNTEAFF.

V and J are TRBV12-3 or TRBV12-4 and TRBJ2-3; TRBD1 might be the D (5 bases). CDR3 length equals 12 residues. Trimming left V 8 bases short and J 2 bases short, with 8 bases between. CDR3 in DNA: TGTGCCAGCGGGGCAACCACAGATACGCAGTATTTT. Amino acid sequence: CASGATTDTQYF.

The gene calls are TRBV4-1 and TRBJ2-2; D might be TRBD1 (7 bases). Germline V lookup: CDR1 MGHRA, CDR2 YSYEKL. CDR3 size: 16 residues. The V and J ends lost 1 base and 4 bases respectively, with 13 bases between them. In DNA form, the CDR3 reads TGCGCCAGCAGCCAAGTGGAGGGGGCGGGCACCGGGGAGCTGTTTTTT. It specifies CASSQVEGAGTGELFF.

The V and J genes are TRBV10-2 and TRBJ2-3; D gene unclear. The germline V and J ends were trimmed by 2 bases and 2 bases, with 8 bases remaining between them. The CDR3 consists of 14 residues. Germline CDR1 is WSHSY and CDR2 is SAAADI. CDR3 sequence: CASSETGLTDTQYF. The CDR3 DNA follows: TGCGCCAGCAGTGAGACTGGGCTCACAGATACGCAGTATTTT.

CDR3 in DNA: TGCGCCAGCAGCCAAGAGTACAGGGGGCAAGAGACCCAGTACTTC. Amino acid sequence: CASSQEYRGQETQYF. The chain combines TRBV4-3 with TRBJ2-5; TRBD1 aligns across 8 bases. The CDR3 sequence is 15 residues long. CDR1 and CDR2 from the germline V gene are LGHNA and YSLEER. After removal of 0 bases from V and 2 bases from J, the junction contained 2 bases not matched to a gene.